The entry that follows covers one TCR beta chain sequence. This entry is derived from a study of technical replicates of blood from a few donors. Libraries were prepared by immunoSEQ multiplex PCR; TCRdb keeps only in-frame clonotypes and omits some of them. The data contain 65,000 to 85,000 clones, around 90% of them singletons. Germline V gives CDR1 GTSNPN, CDR2 SVGIG (reference sequence). Trimming took off 3 bases at V and 8 bases at J, with 8 bases between the two ends. This CDR3 is built from 11 residues. The specimen was T cells isolated from PBMCs. The TCR comes from a human donor in good health. This chain joins TRBV30 and TRBJ2-1; no clear D gene. Here the CDR3 reads CAWSNSYEQFF. CDR3 bases: TGTGCCTGGAGCAATAGTTATGAGCAGTTCTTC.